This entry features one T cell receptor beta chain sequence. V shed 4 bases, J shed 6 bases, and the junction held 18 bases outside the gene matches. This CDR3 spans 18 amino acids. CDR1 SEHNR and CDR2 FQNEAQ come from the germline V gene (reference sequence). The sample is drawn from a study of blood T cell repertoires in COVID-19. The overall study: The samples span acute and convalescent COVID-19 from the United States, Italy and Spain. The cDNA or gDNA used as material had been derived from T cells, B-cell-depleted T cells, or PBMCs.

Original processing methods: Cell counts per sample came from amplifying reference gene primers. The repertoire was sequenced with immunoSEQ multiplex PCR; TCRdb's copy has only in-frame clones and lacks some. V, J and clone size are those of that table, while D and trimming were read from the DNA. The data contain approximately 52,000 clones, about 91% of them singletons. This TCR derives from a man aged 45-65 years with acute or convalescent COVID-19. The sequencing sample was made of peripheral blood. V and J are TRBV7-9 and TRBJ2-1; the match to TRBD1 covers 7 bases. The CDR3 spells CASSSHPVGRGRGNEQFF. CDR3 nucleotide sequence: TGTGCCAGCAGCTCCCATCCGGTGGGCAGGGGGAGAGGCAATGAGCAGTTCTTC.